This entry is about one T cell receptor (beta chain). The sample is drawn from a study of regulatory T cells in long-lasting Graves disease. The CDR3 covers 13 residues. Trimming removed 7 bases at V and 2 bases at J, with 12 bases between. From germline, CDR1 is MRHNA and CDR2 SNTAGT. Time point reported: newly diagnosed GD, antithyroid drugs for less than 3 months. Extracted RNA from PBMCs served as the source of the TCR library. Researchers made TCR beta libraries by using iRepertoire HTBI primers and running Arm-PCR on CDR3 regions. TCRdb itself ran the multiplex PCR reads through MiXCR, one entry per CDR3 protein. The sample carries about 400,000 distinct CDR3 sequences, roughly 15% recorded once. Another study also made use of these data, one on T cells in Graves' hyperthyroidism and ophthalmopathy. From that second work: Uncontrolled infection, other autoimmune disease, pregnancy or lactation disqualified patients from enrolment. HTBI primers drove first-round RT-PCR of the TCR CDR3.

J is TRBJ2-7 and V is TRBV6-4; D remains ambiguous. This material consisted of peripheral blood mononuclear cells (PBMCs), taken at new diagnosis, from a patient treated with antithyroid drugs. The sequence came from a woman aged 18-30 years with Graves disease. The CDR3 nucleotides read TGTGCCAGCACCCCCGACTGGGCCTACGAGCAGTACTTC. It codes for CASTPDWAYEQYF.